This T cell receptor beta chain was profiled in a study of identical twins. Study conclusions and caveats: The study based its conclusions on cross-sectional statistical analysis and did not follow the same donors. Out-of-frame alpha sequences common to twins exhibited an excess of low generation probability. Potential partial confounding of zero-insertion analyses by invariant MAIT and iNKT cells was noted.

One entry per CDR3 protein results from TCRdb running MiXCR on the 5' RACE reads. The sample holds some 590,000 distinct CDR3 sequences, 9% to 10% seen once. The CDR3 runs to 17 residues. Unmatched junction bases numbered 6, after V lost 4 bases and J lost 3 bases. This clonotype was seen a handful of times. Its antigen is as yet unknown. The sample was also linked to a second study, of yellow fever vaccine responses in identical twins. Per that study: Twins' T cell vaccine responses reportedly looked partly convergent, partly personalized.

V gene TRBV12-3 or TRBV12-4 combines with J gene TRBJ2-2, with 12 positions matching TRBD1. The sample taken for sequencing was PBMCs. The source of this sequence is a woman aged 18-30 years in good health. CDR3 DNA: TGTGCCAGCAGTTGGTCGGGACAGGGGGCGTACACCGGGGAGCTGTTTTTT. Translation: CASSWSGQGAYTGELFF.